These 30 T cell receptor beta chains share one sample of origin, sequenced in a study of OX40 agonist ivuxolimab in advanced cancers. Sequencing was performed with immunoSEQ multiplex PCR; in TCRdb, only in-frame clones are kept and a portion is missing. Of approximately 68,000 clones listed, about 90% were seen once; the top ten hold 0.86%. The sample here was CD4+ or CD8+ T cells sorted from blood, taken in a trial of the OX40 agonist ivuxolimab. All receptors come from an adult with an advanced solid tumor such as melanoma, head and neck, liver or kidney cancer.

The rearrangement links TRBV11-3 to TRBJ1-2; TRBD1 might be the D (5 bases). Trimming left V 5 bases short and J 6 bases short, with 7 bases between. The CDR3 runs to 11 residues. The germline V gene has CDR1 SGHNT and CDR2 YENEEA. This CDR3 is CASSGRDGYTF. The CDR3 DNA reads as TGTGCCAGCAGCGGCAGGGATGGCTACACCTTC.

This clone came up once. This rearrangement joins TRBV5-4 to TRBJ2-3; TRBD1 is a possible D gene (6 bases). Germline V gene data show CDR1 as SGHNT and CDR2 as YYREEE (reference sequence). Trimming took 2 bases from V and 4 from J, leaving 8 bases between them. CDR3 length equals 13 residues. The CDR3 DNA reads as TGTGCCAGCAGCTTCTCAGGGGCAGATACGCAGTATTTT. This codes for CASSFSGADTQYF. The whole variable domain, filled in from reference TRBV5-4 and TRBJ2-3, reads ETGVTQSPTHLIKTRGQQVTLRCSSQSGHNTVSWYQQALGQGPQFIFQYYREEENGRGNFPPRFSGLQFPNYSSELNVNALELDDSALYLCASSFSGADTQYFGPGTRLTVL.

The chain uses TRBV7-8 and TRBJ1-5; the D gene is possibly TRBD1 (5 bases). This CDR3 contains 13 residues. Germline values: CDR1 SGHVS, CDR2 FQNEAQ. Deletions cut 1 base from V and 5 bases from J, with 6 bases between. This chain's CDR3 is CASSLGGDQPQHF. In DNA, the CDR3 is TGTGCCAGCAGCTTAGGGGGGGATCAGCCCCAGCATTTT.

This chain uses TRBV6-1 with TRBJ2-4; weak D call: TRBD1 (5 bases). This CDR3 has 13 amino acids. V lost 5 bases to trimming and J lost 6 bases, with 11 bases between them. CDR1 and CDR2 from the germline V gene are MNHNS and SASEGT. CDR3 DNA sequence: TGTGCCAGCAGTCAACAGGCGCGAAACATTCAGTACTTC. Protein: CASSQQARNIQYF.

CDR3 region: CASSYTGRMGLETQYF. The DNA of the CDR3 is TGTGCCAGCAGTTACACGGGACGGATGGGGCTGGAGACCCAGTACTTC. This rearrangement joins TRBV6-5 to TRBJ2-5, with D perhaps given as TRBD1 or TRBD2 (5 bases each). V was cut by 2 bases and J by 5 bases, with 18 bases left in between. CDR1 and CDR2 from the germline V gene are MNHEY and SVGAGI. The CDR3 totals 16 residues.

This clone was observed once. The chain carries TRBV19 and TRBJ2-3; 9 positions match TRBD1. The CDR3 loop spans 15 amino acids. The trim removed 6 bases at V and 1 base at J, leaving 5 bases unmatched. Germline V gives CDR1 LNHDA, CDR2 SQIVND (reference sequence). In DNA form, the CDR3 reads TGTGCCAGTAGATTGGGACAGGGTGGCACAGATACGCAGTATTTT. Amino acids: CASRLGQGGTDTQYF.

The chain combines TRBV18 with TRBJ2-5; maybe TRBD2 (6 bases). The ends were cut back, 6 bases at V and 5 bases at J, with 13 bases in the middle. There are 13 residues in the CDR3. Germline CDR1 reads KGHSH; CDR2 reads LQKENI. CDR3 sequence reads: CASSPEGSETQYF. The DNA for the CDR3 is TGTGCCAGCTCTCCGGAGGGGTCGGAGACCCAGTACTTC.

CDR3 region: CASSTEGGTPPEQYF. The CDR3 DNA reads as TGTGCCAGCAGTACCGAGGGGGGTACCCCCCCCGAGCAGTACTTC. The chain combines TRBV28 with TRBJ2-7; the D call may be TRBD1 or TRBD2 (6 bases each). Trimming took off 5 bases at V and 6 bases at J, with 20 bases between the two ends. The CDR3 consists of 15 residues. Germline V gives CDR1 MDHEN, CDR2 SYDVKM. Using reference TRBV28 and TRBJ2-7 for the parts outside the CDR3, the full variable domain is DVKVTQSSRYLVKRTGEKVFLECVQDMDHENMFWYRQDPGLGLRLIYFSYDVKMKEKGDIPEGYSVSREKKERFSLILESASTNQTSMYLCASSTEGGTPPEQYFGPGTRLTVT.

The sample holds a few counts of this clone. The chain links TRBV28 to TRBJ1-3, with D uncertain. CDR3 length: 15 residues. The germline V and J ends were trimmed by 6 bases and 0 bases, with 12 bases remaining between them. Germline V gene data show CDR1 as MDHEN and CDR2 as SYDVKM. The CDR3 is CASSRRVSSGNTIYF. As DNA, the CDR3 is TGTGCCAGCAGCCGCCGGGTTTCCTCTGGAAACACCATATATTTT.

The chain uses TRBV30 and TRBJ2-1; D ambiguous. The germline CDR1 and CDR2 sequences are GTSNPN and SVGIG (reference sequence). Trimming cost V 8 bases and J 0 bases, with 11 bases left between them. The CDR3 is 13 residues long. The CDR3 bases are TGTGCCCAGGACGTATACTCCTACAATGAGCAGTTCTTC. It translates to CAQDVYSYNEQFF.

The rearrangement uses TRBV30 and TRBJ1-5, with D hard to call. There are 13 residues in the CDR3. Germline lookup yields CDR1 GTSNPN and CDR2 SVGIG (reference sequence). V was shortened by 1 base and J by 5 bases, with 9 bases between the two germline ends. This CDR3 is CAWSGRFDQPQHF. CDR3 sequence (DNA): TGTGCCTGGAGTGGGCGGTTTGATCAGCCCCAGCATTTT.

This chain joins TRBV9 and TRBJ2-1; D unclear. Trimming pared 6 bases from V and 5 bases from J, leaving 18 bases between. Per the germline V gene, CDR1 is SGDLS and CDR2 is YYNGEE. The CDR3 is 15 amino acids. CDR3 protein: CASTRAALTNNEQFF. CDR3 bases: TGTGCCAGCACCCGCGCAGCCCTTACTAACAATGAGCAGTTCTTC.

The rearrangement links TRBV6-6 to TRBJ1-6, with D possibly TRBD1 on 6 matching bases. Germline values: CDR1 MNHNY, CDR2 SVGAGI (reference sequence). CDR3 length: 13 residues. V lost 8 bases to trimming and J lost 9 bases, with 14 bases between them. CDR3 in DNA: TGTGCCAGCGTACTGGGGGGCAGTTCACCCCTCCACTTT. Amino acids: CASVLGGSSPLHF.

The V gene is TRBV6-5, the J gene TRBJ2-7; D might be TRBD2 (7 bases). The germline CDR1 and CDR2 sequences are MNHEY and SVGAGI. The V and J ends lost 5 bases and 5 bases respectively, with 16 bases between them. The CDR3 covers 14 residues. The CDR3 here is CASSLRGRRDEQYF. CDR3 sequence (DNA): TGTGCCAGCAGTCTGCGGGGGCGACGCGACGAGCAGTACTTC.

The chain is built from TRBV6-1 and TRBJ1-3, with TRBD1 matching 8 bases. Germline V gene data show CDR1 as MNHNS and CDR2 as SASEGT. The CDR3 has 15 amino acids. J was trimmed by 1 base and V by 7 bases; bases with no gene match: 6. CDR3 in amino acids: CASIWDRRSGNTIYF. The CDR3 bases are TGTGCCAGCATTTGGGACAGGCGATCTGGAAACACCATATATTTT.

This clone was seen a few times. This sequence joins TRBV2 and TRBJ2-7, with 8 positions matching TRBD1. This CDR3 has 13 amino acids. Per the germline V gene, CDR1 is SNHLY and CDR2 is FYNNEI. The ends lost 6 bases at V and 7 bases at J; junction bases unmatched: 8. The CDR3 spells CASRDREWGEQYF. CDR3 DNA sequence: TGTGCCAGCAGGGACAGGGAGTGGGGAGAGCAGTACTTC.

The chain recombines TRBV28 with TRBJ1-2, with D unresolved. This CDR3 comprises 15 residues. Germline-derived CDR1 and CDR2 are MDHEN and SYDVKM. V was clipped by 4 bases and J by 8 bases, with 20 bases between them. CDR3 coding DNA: TGTGCCAGCAGTTCCCCTTATCCCCTAGTGGGGGGCTACACCTTC. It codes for CASSSPYPLVGGYTF.

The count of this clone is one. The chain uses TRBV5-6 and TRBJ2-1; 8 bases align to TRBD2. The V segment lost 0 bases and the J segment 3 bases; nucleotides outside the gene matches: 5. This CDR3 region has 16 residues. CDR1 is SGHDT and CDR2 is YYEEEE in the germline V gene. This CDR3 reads CASSLDLTSGYNEQFF. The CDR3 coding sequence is TGTGCCAGCAGCTTGGATCTTACTAGCGGCTACAATGAGCAGTTCTTC.

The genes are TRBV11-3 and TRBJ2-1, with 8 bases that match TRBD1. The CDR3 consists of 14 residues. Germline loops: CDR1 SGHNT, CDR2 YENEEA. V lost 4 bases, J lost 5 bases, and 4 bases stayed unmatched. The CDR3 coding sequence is TGTGCCAGCAGCTCCGGACAGGGACACAATGAGCAGTTCTTC. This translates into CASSSGQGHNEQFF.

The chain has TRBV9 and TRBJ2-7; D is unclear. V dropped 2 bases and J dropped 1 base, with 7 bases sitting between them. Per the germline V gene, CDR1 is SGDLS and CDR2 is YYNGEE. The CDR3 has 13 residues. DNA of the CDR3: TGTGCCAGCAGCGTGGACGGATCCTACGAGCAGTACTTC. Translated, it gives CASSVDGSYEQYF.

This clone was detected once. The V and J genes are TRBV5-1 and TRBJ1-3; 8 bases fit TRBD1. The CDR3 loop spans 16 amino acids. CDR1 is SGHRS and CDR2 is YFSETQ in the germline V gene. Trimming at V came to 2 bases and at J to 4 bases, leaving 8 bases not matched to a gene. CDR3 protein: CASSLDFGQGGNTIYF. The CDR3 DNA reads TGCGCCAGCAGCTTAGATTTCGGACAGGGAGGAAACACCATATATTTT.

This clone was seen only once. CDR3 amino acids: CASSRQTNQPQHF. CDR3 coding DNA: TGTGCCAGCTCCCGACAGACCAATCAGCCCCAGCATTTT. This rearrangement joins TRBV6-5 to TRBJ1-5; a weak D match, TRBD1 (5 bases). The CDR3 loop spans 13 amino acids. Germline V gives CDR1 MNHEY, CDR2 SVGAGI. V shed 8 bases and J shed 3 bases, with 11 bases lying between them.

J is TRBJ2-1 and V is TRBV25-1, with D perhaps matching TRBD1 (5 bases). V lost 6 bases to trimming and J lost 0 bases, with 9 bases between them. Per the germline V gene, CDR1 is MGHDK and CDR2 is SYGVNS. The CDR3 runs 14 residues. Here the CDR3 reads CASRDMSSYNEQFF. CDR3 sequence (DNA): TGTGCCAGCAGGGACATGAGCTCCTACAATGAGCAGTTCTTC. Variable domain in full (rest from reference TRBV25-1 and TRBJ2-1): EADIYQTPRYLVIGTGKKITLECSQTMGHDKMYWYQQDPGMELHLIHYSYGVNSTEKGDLSSESTVSRIRTEHFPLTLESARPSHTSQYLCASRDMSSYNEQFFGPGTRLTVL.

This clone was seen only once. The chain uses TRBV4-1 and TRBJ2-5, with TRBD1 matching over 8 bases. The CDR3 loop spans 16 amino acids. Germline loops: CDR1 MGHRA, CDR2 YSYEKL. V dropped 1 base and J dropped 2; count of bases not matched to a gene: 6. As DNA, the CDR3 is TGCGCCAGCAGCCAAGGACTGACAGGGGCACAAGAGACCCAGTACTTC. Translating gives CASSQGLTGAQETQYF.

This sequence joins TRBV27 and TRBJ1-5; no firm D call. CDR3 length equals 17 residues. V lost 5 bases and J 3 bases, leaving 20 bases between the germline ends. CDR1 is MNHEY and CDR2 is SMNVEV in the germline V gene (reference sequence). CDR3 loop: CASSKKNRAGVNQPQHF. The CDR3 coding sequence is TGTGCCAGCAGTAAAAAAAACCGTGCGGGAGTCAATCAGCCCCAGCATTTT.

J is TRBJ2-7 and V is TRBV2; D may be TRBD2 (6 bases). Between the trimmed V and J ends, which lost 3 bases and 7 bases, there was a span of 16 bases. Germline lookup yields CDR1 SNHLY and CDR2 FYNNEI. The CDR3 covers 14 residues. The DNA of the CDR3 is TGTGCCAGCAGTGACTGGGGACTGTCTAATGAGCAGTACTTC. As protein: CASSDWGLSNEQYF.

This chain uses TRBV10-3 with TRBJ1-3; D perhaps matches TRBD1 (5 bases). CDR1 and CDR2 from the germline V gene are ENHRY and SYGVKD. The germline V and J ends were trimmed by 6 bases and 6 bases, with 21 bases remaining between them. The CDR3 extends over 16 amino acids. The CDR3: CAISSWDRRGVNTIYF. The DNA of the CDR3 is TGTGCCATCAGCTCCTGGGACCGTCGGGGGGTAAACACCATATATTTT.

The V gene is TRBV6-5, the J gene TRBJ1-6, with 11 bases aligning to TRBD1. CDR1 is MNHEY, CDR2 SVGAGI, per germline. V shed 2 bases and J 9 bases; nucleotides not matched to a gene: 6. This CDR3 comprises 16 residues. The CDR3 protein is CASSYHRTGGSSPLHF. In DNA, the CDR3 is TGTGCCAGCAGTTACCACCGGACAGGGGGCAGTTCACCCCTCCACTTT.

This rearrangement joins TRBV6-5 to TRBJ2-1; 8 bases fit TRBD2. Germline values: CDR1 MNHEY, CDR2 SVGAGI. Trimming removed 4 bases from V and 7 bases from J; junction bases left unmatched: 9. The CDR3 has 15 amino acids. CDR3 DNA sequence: TGTGCCAGCAGTTCCCGAAGAGCGGGGGAAAATGAGCAGTTCTTC. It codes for CASSSRRAGENEQFF.

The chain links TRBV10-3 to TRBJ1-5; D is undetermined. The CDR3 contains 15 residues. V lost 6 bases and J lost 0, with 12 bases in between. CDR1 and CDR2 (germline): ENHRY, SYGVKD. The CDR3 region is CAISRDKYSNQPQHF. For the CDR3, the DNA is TGTGCCATCAGCCGTGACAAGTATAGCAATCAGCCCCAGCATTTT.